This T cell receptor (beta chain) was documented in a study of cytomegalovirus exposure and HLA in healthy donors. CDR3 length: 17 amino acids. The PCR ran on 60 Vbeta and 13 Jbeta primers. Profiled with immunoSEQ multiplex PCR; TCRdb holds only in-frame clones, not every one. Among about 140,000 clones listed, around 80% were seen once. The rearrangement joins TRBV7-5 to TRBJ2-3; the DNA was not used to check the table's D call, TRBD1. TRBV7-5 is a documented pseudogene. This clonotype originated in a man younger than 35 in good health and CMV-seropositive. Sequences were obtained from PBMCs. The CDR3 loop is CARSPGRDREHTDTQYF. CDR3 bases: TGTGCCAGAAGCCCCGGTCGGGACAGGGAACACACAGATACGCAGTATTTT.